This T cell receptor (beta chain) was documented in a study of T cell responses to AZD1222 COVID-19 vaccine. Of note for this clone: What it recognizes is unknown.

Study-level results: Baseline serostatus was positive in only a handful of AZD1222 recipients. Close to half of spike-specific TCRs reportedly recognize unmutated variant regions.

Produced via immunoSEQ multiplex PCR; TCRdb's table is partial and in-frame only. The sample includes 80,000 or so clones, 70% to 80% of them seen just once. The germline gives CDR1 SGHVS, CDR2 FNYEAQ. The V segment lost 5 bases and the J segment 2 bases; nucleotides outside the gene matches: 7. The CDR3 extends over 15 amino acids. The receptor was derived from an adult who received the MenACWY meningococcal vaccine as a control. This chain links TRBV7-6 with TRBJ2-7, with TRBD1 matching over 9 bases. The source was peripheral blood, collected 28 days after the second dose of the MenACWY control vaccine. The CDR3 nucleotides read TGTGCCAGCAGCGGAAACAGGGGGCACACCTACGAGCAGTACTTC. Translation gives CASSGNRGHTYEQYF.